One sample yielded the 13 T cell receptor beta chains listed below, sequenced in a study of T cell repertoires in aging, cancer and after chemotherapy. Amplification of TCR beta used genomic DNA extracted from peripheral blood. A mixed TRB-A/B primer pool amplified rearranged TRB by multiplex touch-down PCR. Using its own MiXCR run on the multiplex PCR reads, TCRdb lists one record per CDR3 protein. Here the sample spans several thousand distinct CDR3 sequences, roughly 70% being singletons. The sequenced material came from blood. The receptors derive from a human donor with a solid tumor.

This chain's CDR3 is CASSLGGDQPQHF. Here the CDR3 DNA reads TGTGCCAGCAGCTTGGGGGGAGATCAGCCCCAGCATTTT. This chain links TRBV5-4 with TRBJ1-5; D is unresolved. V dropped 0 bases and J dropped 5 bases, with 6 bases sitting between them. This CDR3 comprises 13 residues. Germline CDR1 reads SGHNT; CDR2 reads YYREEE (reference sequence).

V and J are TRBV7-2 and TRBJ2-5; D remains ambiguous. Germline assignment: CDR1 SGHTA and CDR2 FQGNSA. The germline V and J ends were trimmed by 2 bases and 2 bases, with 12 bases remaining between them. CDR3 length equals 15 residues. The CDR3 sequence is CASSLHRASQETQYF. CDR3 nucleotide sequence: TGTGCCAGCAGCTTACATAGGGCCTCACAAGAGACCCAGTACTTC.

The chain joins TRBV6-1 to TRBJ1-5, with 9 bases identical to TRBD1. CDR3 size: 12 residues. Germline V gives CDR1 MNHNS, CDR2 SASEGT. After removal of 9 bases from V and 4 bases from J, the junction contained 1 base not matched to a gene. CDR3 nucleotides: TGTGCCAGTGGACAGGGGAATCAGCCCCAGCATTTT. It translates to CASGQGNQPQHF.

The chain carries TRBV7-2 and TRBJ2-3; 7 bases are a match to TRBD1. The trim removed 3 bases at V and 11 bases at J, leaving 8 bases unmatched. The CDR3 has 13 residues. Per germline, CDR1 SGHTA and CDR2 FQGNSA. The CDR3 region has the DNA TGTGCCAGCAGCTTGGGCCGGGACAGCGAGCAGTATTTT. This gives the protein CASSLGRDSEQYF.

This chain connects TRBV5-5 to TRBJ2-7; D not resolved. CDR1 and CDR2 from the germline V gene are SGHKS and YYEKEE (reference sequence). The CDR3 length is 15 residues. V was trimmed by 0 bases and J by 2 bases, leaving 12 bases between them. CDR3 residues: CASSLAGRLTYEQYF. The DNA for the CDR3 is TGTGCCAGCAGCTTGGCCGGGCGGCTTACCTACGAGCAGTACTTC. Combining the CDR3 with reference TRBV5-5 and TRBJ2-7 gives the whole variable domain DAGVTQSPTHLIKTRGQQVTLRCSPISGHKSVSWYQQVLGQGPQFIFQYYEKEERGRGNFPDRFSARQFPNYSSELNVNALLLGDSALYLCASSLAGRLTYEQYFGPGTRLTVT.

The V call is TRBV7-2, the J call TRBJ2-2; D possibly corresponds to TRBD2 (5 bases). V was shortened by 5 bases and J by 2 bases, with 15 bases between the two germline ends. This CDR3 region has 16 residues. Germline V gene data show CDR1 as SGHTA and CDR2 as FQGNSA. The CDR3 DNA reads as TGTGCCAGCAGCCCCCGGGGTGGAGTTAACACCGGGGAGCTGTTTTTT. Translating it yields CASSPRGGVNTGELFF.

The V call is TRBV6-1, the J call TRBJ2-2; D not certain. Trimming shortened V by 8 bases and J by 3 bases, and 7 bases separated the two germline ends. The CDR3 totals 12 residues. Germline-derived CDR1 and CDR2 are MNHNS and SASEGT. CDR3 coding DNA: TGTGCCAGCGGGCTCTACACCGGGGAGCTGTTTTTT. The encoded protein is CASGLYTGELFF.

The rearrangement joins TRBV12-3 or TRBV12-4 to TRBJ1-1, with 9 bases that match TRBD1. The CDR3 runs to 14 residues. V shed 5 bases, J shed 8 bases, and the junction held 9 bases outside the gene matches. This CDR3 is CASSGLPGQGEAFF. The CDR3 DNA reads as TGTGCCAGCAGTGGACTGCCGGGACAGGGCGAAGCTTTCTTT.

V is TRBV29-1 and J is TRBJ1-2, with 9 bases that match TRBD1. The germline V gene has CDR1 SQVTM and CDR2 ANQGSEA. The CDR3 contains 13 residues. The ends lost 6 bases at V and 4 bases at J; junction bases unmatched: 6. This CDR3 is CSVDRGLSYGYTF. CDR3 in DNA: TGCAGCGTGGACAGGGGATTGAGCTATGGCTACACCTTC.

The rearrangement joins TRBV11-1 to TRBJ2-1; the D is unclear. The germline CDR1 and CDR2 sequences are SGHAT and FQDESV (reference sequence). The CDR3 has 13 amino acids. V was cut by 5 bases and J by 7 bases, with 12 bases left in between. In DNA form, the CDR3 reads TGTGCCAGCAGCGTCGGAACGGCGAATGAGCAGTTCTTC. Its protein is CASSVGTANEQFF.

The genes are TRBV10-3 and TRBJ1-3; D possibly corresponds to TRBD1 (5 bases). The V end was cut by 6 bases, the J end by 4 bases, with 16 bases between. Germline V gives CDR1 ENHRY, CDR2 SYGVKD. The CDR3 loop spans 15 amino acids. CDR3 loop: CAIRPDSRGGNTIYF. CDR3 coding DNA: TGTGCCATCAGACCCGACAGCCGCGGAGGAAACACCATATATTTT.

The V call is TRBV9, the J call TRBJ1-1; no definite D call. This CDR3 has 15 amino acids. The V gene lost 0 bases and the J gene lost 3 bases, with 12 bases spanning the gap. Germline V gene lookup returns CDR1 SGDLS and CDR2 YYNGEE. CDR3 protein: CASSVGNGRDTEAFF. CDR3 coding DNA: TGTGCCAGCAGCGTAGGGAACGGCCGGGACACTGAAGCTTTCTTT.

This chain connects TRBV7-2 to TRBJ1-1, with no clear D. V was shortened by 1 base and J by 1 base, with 10 bases between the two germline ends. This CDR3 spans 15 amino acids. The germline V gene encodes CDR1 SGHTA and CDR2 FQGNSA. Here the CDR3 DNA reads TGTGCCAGCAGCTTAGGAGGGCAGCAGAACACTGAAGCTTTCTTT. Its translation is CASSLGGQQNTEAFF.